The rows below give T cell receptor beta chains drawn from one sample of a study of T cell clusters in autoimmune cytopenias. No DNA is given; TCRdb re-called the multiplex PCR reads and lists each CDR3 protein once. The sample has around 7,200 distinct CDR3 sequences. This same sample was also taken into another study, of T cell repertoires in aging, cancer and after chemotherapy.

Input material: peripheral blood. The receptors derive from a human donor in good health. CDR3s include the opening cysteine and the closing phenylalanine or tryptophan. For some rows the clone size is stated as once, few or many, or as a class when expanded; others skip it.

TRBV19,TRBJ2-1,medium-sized,CASADRDSFYNEQFF
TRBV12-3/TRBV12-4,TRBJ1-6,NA,CASSGDSYSPLHF
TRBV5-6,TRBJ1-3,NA,CASSLDRGNTIYF
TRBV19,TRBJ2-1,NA,CASSIDLGTSYDNEQFF
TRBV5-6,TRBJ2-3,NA,CASSFVVGERTDTQYF
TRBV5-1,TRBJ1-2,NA,CASSTFSRTSNYGYTF
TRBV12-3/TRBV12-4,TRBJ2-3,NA,CASSLYRGLGTDTQYF
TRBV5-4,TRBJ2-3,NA,CASSPMAGRPLDTQYF
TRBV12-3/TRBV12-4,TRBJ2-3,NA,CASSVNREATDTQYF
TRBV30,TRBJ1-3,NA,CAWSAVRGTGNTIYF
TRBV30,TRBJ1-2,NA,CAWSLGQGDGYTF
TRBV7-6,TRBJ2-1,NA,CASSLGLGPPFNEQFF
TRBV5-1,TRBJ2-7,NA,CASSVGQNYEQYF
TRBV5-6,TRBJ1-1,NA,CASSLAATVLGNTEAFF
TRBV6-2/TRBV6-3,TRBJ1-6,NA,CASSWGRGLDNSPLHF
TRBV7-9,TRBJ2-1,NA,CASTIAAGENEQFF
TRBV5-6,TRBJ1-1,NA,CASSPGTAEAFF
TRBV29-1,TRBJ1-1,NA,CSVEEGGEAFF
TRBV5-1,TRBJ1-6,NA,CASSVEGSLLNSPLHF
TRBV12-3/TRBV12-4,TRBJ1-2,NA,CASSDRGGRANYGYTF
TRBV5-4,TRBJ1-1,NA,CASRYYRGHTEAFF
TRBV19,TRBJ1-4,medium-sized,CASIPTGTGTEKLFF
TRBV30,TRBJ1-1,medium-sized,CAWGGADKHTEAFF
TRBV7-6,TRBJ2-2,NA,CASSLVPSGRTRTGELFF
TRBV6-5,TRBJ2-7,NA,CASRGLAGGASGEQYF
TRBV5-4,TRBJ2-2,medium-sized,CASSEGQDTGELFF
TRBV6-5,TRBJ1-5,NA,CASSYVAPEVSNQPQHF
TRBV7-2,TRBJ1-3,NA,CASSLFSSRNTIYF
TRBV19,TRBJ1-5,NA,CASSSRDTYSNQPQHF
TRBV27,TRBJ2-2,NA,CASSFQGFGELFF
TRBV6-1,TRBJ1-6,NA,CASRQFPYNSPLHF
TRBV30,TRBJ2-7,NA,CAGRDLSSYEQYF
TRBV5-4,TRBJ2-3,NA,CASSPPPPTDTQYF
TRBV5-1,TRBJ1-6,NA,CASSWGNSPLHF
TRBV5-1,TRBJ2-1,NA,CASSEISGSVPHEQFF
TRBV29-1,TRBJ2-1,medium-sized,CSVEEWVGDYNEQFF
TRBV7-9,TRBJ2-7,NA,CASSPGERAYEQYF
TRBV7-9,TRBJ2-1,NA,CAGDDSGTHNEQFF
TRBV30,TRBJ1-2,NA,CAWIRALYGYTF
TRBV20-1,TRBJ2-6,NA,CSARQGSGANVMTF
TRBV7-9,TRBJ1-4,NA,CASSNGATNEKLFF
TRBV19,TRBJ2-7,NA,CASSRGLAGDLYYEQYF
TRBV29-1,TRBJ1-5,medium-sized,CSVAPGPGTLQPQHF
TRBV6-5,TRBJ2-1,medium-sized,CASSPDRDNEQFF